A single sample gave rise to the 32 T cell receptor beta chains below, sequenced in a study of T cells after yellow fever vaccination. TCRdb analysed the 5' RACE reads with MiXCR anew, one entry per CDR3 protein. The sample records fewer than 500,000 distinct CDR3 sequences, under 20% being singletons. The sequencing here drew on PBMCs, taken before the yellow fever booster vaccination. These TCRs come from a man between 18 and 35 years old who received the YFV17D yellow fever vaccine.

In this sample, this clonotype turned up a few times. CDR3 sequence (DNA): TGCAGCGCACCGCATGACATAGCGAATGGCTACACCTTC. Protein sequence: CSAPHDIANGYTF. This chain links TRBV29-1 with TRBJ1-2; D is undetermined. V was cut by 7 bases and J by 6 bases, with 18 bases left in between. Germline V gene sequence: CDR1 SQVTM, CDR2 ANQGSEA. The CDR3 is 13 residues long.

This chain uses TRBV6-2 or TRBV6-3 with TRBJ2-7; unclear D gene. The length of the CDR3 is 14 residues. Between the trimmed V and J ends, which lost 0 bases and 3 bases, there was a span of 9 bases. Germline CDR1 MNHEY, CDR2 SVGEGT. This CDR3 is CASSYSERHYEQYV. The CDR3 region has the DNA TGTGCCAGCAGTTACTCAGAGAGGCACTACGAGCAGTACGTC.

The rearrangement uses TRBV5-1 and TRBJ2-5, with a tentative D call TRBD1 (6 bases). There are 13 residues in the CDR3. With 3 bases removed from V and 5 bases from J, the gap between germline ends came to 11 bases. Germline CDR1 is SGHRS and CDR2 is YFSETQ. The CDR3 protein is CASSYQGKETQYF. CDR3 bases: TGCGCCAGCAGCTATCAGGGGAAGGAGACCCAGTACTTC.

The chain combines TRBV10-1 with TRBJ2-7; 7 bases map to TRBD1. Unmatched junction bases numbered 6, after V lost 0 bases and J lost 1 base. Germline CDR1 is WNHNN and CDR2 is SYGVQD (reference sequence). The CDR3 contains 16 residues. This CDR3 is CASSESRTGRSYEQYF. The DNA of the CDR3 is TGCGCCAGCAGTGAGTCTAGGACAGGACGATCCTACGAGCAGTACTTC.

The rearrangement links TRBV16 to TRBJ2-7; 7 bases line up with TRBD2. CDR3 length: 15 residues. CDR1 is KGHSY and CDR2 is FQNENV in the germline V gene. Germline trimming cut 0 bases from V and 4 bases from J; bases unmatched to any gene: 6. The CDR3 DNA sequence: TGTGCCAGCAGCCAATCTGACGGGGGGACGTACGAGCAGTACTTC. This translates into CASSQSDGGTYEQYF.

The V gene is TRBV19, the J gene TRBJ2-4, with 7 bases matching TRBD1. The CDR3 extends over 15 amino acids. J was trimmed by 4 bases and V by 3 bases; bases with no gene match: 6. Germline V gene data show CDR1 as LNHDA and CDR2 as SQIVND (reference sequence). CDR3 in amino acids: CASSMRDRDKNIQYF. The CDR3 region has the DNA TGTGCCAGTAGTATGCGCGACAGGGATAAAAACATTCAGTACTTC.

This clonotype was counted only a few times. The chain recombines TRBV7-9 with TRBJ1-2; D is ambiguous. The CDR3 has 11 residues. Trimming took 8 bases from V and 7 from J, leaving 11 bases between them. CDR1 SEHNR and CDR2 FQNEAQ come from the germline V gene (reference sequence). CDR3 sequence (DNA): TGTGCCAGCGGCGCTGCTGCTGGCTACACCTTC. It translates to CASGAAAGYTF.

CDR3 in amino acids: CAIQPGPNTGELFF. The DNA for the CDR3 is TGTGCCATCCAACCGGGGCCCAACACCGGGGAGCTGTTTTTT. The chain recombines TRBV24-1 with TRBJ2-2; D tentatively reads TRBD1 or TRBD2 (5 bases each). This CDR3 spans 14 amino acids. Trimming pared 11 bases from V and 2 bases from J, leaving 14 bases between. Germline assignment: CDR1 KGHDR and CDR2 SFDVKD.

This clonotype appeared a few times. The CDR3 spells CASSLVQGTYNEQFF. CDR3 DNA sequence: TGTGCCAGCAGCTTAGTGCAGGGAACCTACAATGAGCAGTTCTTC. The chain combines TRBV7-6 with TRBJ2-1; tentative D call: TRBD1 (5 bases). Trimming took 1 base from V and 2 from J, leaving 9 bases between them. The V gene's germline CDR1 is SGHVS and CDR2 FNYEAQ. The CDR3 length is 15 residues.

This clonotype was seen a few times. The chain recombines TRBV12-3 or TRBV12-4 with TRBJ1-6, with 10 bases identical to TRBD1. This CDR3 region has 17 residues. Trimming removed 6 bases from V and 7 bases from J; junction bases left unmatched: 12. CDR3 sequence reads: CASSRDRGDLVNSPLHF. Here the CDR3 DNA reads TGTGCCAGCAGCCGGGACAGGGGCGACCTTGTCAATTCACCCCTCCACTTT.

This clonotype was counted many times. J is TRBJ1-6 and V is TRBV2, with D unresolved. Trimming took off 6 bases at V and 6 bases at J, with 12 bases between the two ends. This CDR3 has 14 residues. CDR1 is SNHLY and CDR2 is FYNNEI in the germline V gene. CDR3 amino acids: CASSLQAGNSPLHF. The CDR3 DNA is TGTGCCAGCAGCCTACAAGCGGGTAATTCACCCCTCCACTTT.

The chain couples TRBV9 to TRBJ2-1; 13 bases match TRBD2. Trimming cost V 0 bases and J 7 bases; bases outside gene matches: 10. The CDR3 has 18 amino acids. Germline-derived CDR1 and CDR2 are SGDLS and YYNGEE. In DNA, the CDR3 is TGTGCCAGCAGCGTAGACCCGACTAGCGGGGGGACCTCGAATGAGCAGTTCTTC. Its translation: CASSVDPTSGGTSNEQFF.

This clonotype showed up just a few times. This chain links TRBV29-1 with TRBJ1-1; maybe TRBD1 (6 bases). The germline gives CDR1 SQVTM, CDR2 ANQGSEA. CDR3 length: 15 residues. The V gene lost 7 bases and the J gene lost 5 bases, with 23 bases spanning the gap. CDR3 coding DNA: TGCAGCGGTTCGATTCCCAGGGGCGAAGGGACTGAAGCTTTCTTT. Its protein product is CSGSIPRGEGTEAFF.

This clonotype was detected only a few times. The chain employs TRBV6-5 and TRBJ1-2; perhaps TRBD1 as D (6 bases). This CDR3 is 12 amino acids long. The V and J ends lost 7 bases and 5 bases respectively, with 11 bases between them. CDR1 is MNHEY and CDR2 is SVGAGI in the germline V gene. In DNA, the CDR3 is TGTGCCAGCAAAGACAGGAATTATGGCTACACCTTC. As protein: CASKDRNYGYTF.

This clonotype was observed a handful of times. The chain couples TRBV27 to TRBJ2-2; D may be TRBD2 (5 bases). The germline V gene encodes CDR1 MNHEY and CDR2 SMNVEV (reference sequence). This CDR3 comprises 14 residues. V lost 2 bases, J lost 4 bases, and 8 bases lay in between. The CDR3 here is CASSLRRVTGELFF. CDR3 nucleotide sequence: TGTGCCAGCAGTTTACGGCGGGTCACCGGGGAGCTGTTTTTT.

The chain carries TRBV4-3 and TRBJ1-2; 7 bases are a match to TRBD1. The CDR3 is 14 amino acids. The junction had 5 bases not matched to a gene; V was cut back by 3 bases and J by 4 bases. Germline loops: CDR1 LGHNA, CDR2 YSLEER. Here the CDR3 reads CASSQHRGAYGYTF. Written as DNA, the CDR3 is TGCGCCAGCAGCCAGCACAGGGGCGCCTATGGCTACACCTTC.

This clonotype came up a few times. CDR3 protein: CASRRDREREQYV. The CDR3 DNA sequence: TGTGCCAGCAGGAGGGACAGGGAGAGAGAGCAGTACGTC. The chain links TRBV2 to TRBJ2-7; the match to TRBD1 covers 9 bases. CDR1 and CDR2 (germline): SNHLY, FYNNEI. V shed 6 bases, J shed 7 bases, and the junction held 7 bases outside the gene matches. This CDR3 has 13 amino acids.

This clonotype was seen more than once but under ten times. The chain employs TRBV7-2 and TRBJ2-6; unclear D gene. The CDR3 totals 17 residues. CDR1 SGHTA and CDR2 FQGNSA come from the germline V gene. Trimming took 6 bases from V and 4 from J, leaving 19 bases between them. The CDR3: CASRANALSSGANVLTF. The CDR3 DNA follows: TGTGCCAGCAGGGCGAACGCGCTCTCTTCCGGGGCCAACGTCCTGACTTTC.

The chain carries TRBV20-1 and TRBJ2-3; D is possibly TRBD2 (6 bases). Trimming left V 2 bases short and J 1 base short, with 13 bases between. The CDR3 has 15 amino acids. Germline V lookup: CDR1 DFQATT, CDR2 SNEGSKA (reference sequence). Written as DNA, the CDR3 is TGCAGTGCTAGAAGGGACTTACAGGGCACAGATACGCAGTATTTT. Residues: CSARRDLQGTDTQYF.

This clonotype was recorded a few times. V gene TRBV7-3 combines with J gene TRBJ1-1; D call uncertain. V was pared by 1 base and J by 1 base, with 4 bases between. Germline V lookup: CDR1 SGHTA, CDR2 FQGTGA. The CDR3 has 13 amino acids. The CDR3 region is CASSLSKNTEAFF. CDR3 coding DNA: TGTGCCAGCAGCTTAAGTAAGAACACTGAAGCTTTCTTT.

This clonotype came up a few times. This chain joins TRBV9 and TRBJ2-6; D gene uncertain. The V end lost 2 bases, the J end lost 0 bases, and 3 bases lay between the germline ends. The length of the CDR3 is 14 residues. The germline CDR1 and CDR2 sequences are SGDLS and YYNGEE. CDR3 bases: TGTGCCAGCAGCGTGGTCTCTGGGGCCAACGTCCTGACTTTC. Amino acids: CASSVVSGANVLTF.

This chain links TRBV6-2 or TRBV6-3 with TRBJ1-1; the D is unclear. This CDR3 contains 13 residues. Trimming stripped 6 bases from V and 4 bases from J, with 12 bases between. Germline values: CDR1 MNHEY, CDR2 SVGEGT. The CDR3 DNA is TGTGCCAGCAGGCCCCTCATGGGCACTGAAGCTTTCTTT. Translation gives CASRPLMGTEAFF.

The chain is built from TRBV7-2 and TRBJ2-1; D possibly corresponds to TRBD2 (5 bases). V lost 5 bases and J lost 6, with 17 bases in between. The germline gives CDR1 SGHTA, CDR2 FQGNSA. This CDR3 comprises 15 residues. The CDR3 coding sequence is TGTGCCAGCAGCCCCCTAGCAACCCGAGGCAATGAGCAGTTCTTC. Translated, it gives CASSPLATRGNEQFF.

The table lists this clonotype with a few counts. The rearrangement links TRBV24-1 to TRBJ2-1; 8 bases match TRBD1. From germline, CDR1 is KGHDR and CDR2 SFDVKD. V was clipped by 5 bases and J by 8 bases; unmatched bases: 19. The CDR3 extends over 18 amino acids. CDR3 sequence (DNA): TGTGCCACCAGTGCTCTTGGGGGAGGAGGGGGACAGGCGGATGAGCAGTTCTTC. It translates to CATSALGGGGGQADEQFF.

This clonotype occurred a few times. This chain links TRBV6-5 with TRBJ2-2; D is possibly TRBD1 (6 bases). The V gene's germline CDR1 is MNHEY and CDR2 SVGAGI. V was pared by 5 bases and J by 1 base, with 8 bases between. The CDR3 spans 14 residues. For the CDR3, the DNA is TGTGCCAGCAGTGGGACAATGAACACCGGGGAGCTGTTTTTT. It yields the protein CASSGTMNTGELFF.

There are a few counts of this clonotype. V and J are TRBV29-1 and TRBJ2-1; possibly TRBD2 for D (6 bases). V lost 6 bases, J lost 9 bases, and 21 bases lay in between. CDR1 is SQVTM, CDR2 ANQGSEA, per germline. The CDR3 has 14 amino acids. This CDR3 reads CSVPTSSGRGEQFF. For the CDR3, the DNA is TGCAGCGTACCGACTAGTTCAGGTCGCGGTGAGCAGTTCTTC.

This clonotype turned up a few times. This chain joins TRBV29-1 and TRBJ1-1; D is unresolved. Germline V gives CDR1 SQVTM, CDR2 ANQGSEA. The CDR3 has 13 residues. Trimming took 4 bases from V and 1 from J, leaving 10 bases between them. In DNA, the CDR3 is TGCAGCGTTGTCTTACAGCCGAACACTGAAGCTTTCTTT. Protein: CSVVLQPNTEAFF.

This chain links TRBV6-5 with TRBJ2-1; 12 positions match TRBD2. Trimming took 6 bases from V and 5 from J; bases not matched to a gene: 5. The CDR3 contains 15 residues. Germline CDR1 reads MNHEY; CDR2 reads SVGAGI. CDR3 nucleotide sequence: TGTGCCAGCAGAACTAGCGGGGGGACGCACAATGAGCAGTTCTTC. This encodes CASRTSGGTHNEQFF.

This clonotype was picked up a small number of times. V and J are TRBV7-3 and TRBJ1-1; TRBD1 matches 7 bases. V gave up 5 bases and J gave up 11 bases; unmatched junction bases: 11. In germline, CDR1 is SGHTA, CDR2 FQGTGA. CDR3 length: 13 amino acids. The CDR3 sequence is CASSALRQGWAFF. CDR3 in DNA: TGTGCCAGCAGCGCACTCCGACAGGGATGGGCTTTCTTT.

In its sample, this clonotype was seen a few times. The CDR3 sequence is CASSFTGARNSPLHF. CDR3 in DNA: TGTGCCAGCAGTTTCACAGGGGCTAGGAATTCACCCCTCCACTTT. This sequence joins TRBV27 and TRBJ1-6; 7 nucleotides align to TRBD1. CDR3 length equals 15 residues. CDR1 and CDR2 (germline): MNHEY, SMNVEV (reference sequence). V was clipped by 3 bases and J by 7 bases; unmatched bases: 6.

This chain connects TRBV15 to TRBJ1-2; D is unclear. Germline values: CDR1 LNHNV, CDR2 YYDKDF (reference sequence). V lost 6 bases and J 8 bases, leaving 19 bases between the germline ends. The CDR3 contains 14 residues. The DNA of the CDR3 is TGTGCCACCAGGCCTACCAGCGGTCGTAGGGGCTACACCTTC. Its protein is CATRPTSGRRGYTF.

This clonotype was picked up many times. The gene calls are TRBV7-2 and TRBJ1-1, with D perhaps matching TRBD1 (6 bases). Trimming pared 5 bases from V and 4 bases from J, leaving 14 bases between. CDR3 size: 14 residues. CDR1 SGHTA and CDR2 FQGNSA come from the germline V gene. The CDR3 nucleotides read TGTGCCAGCAGCGCCGGGGGCCCTCTCACTGAAGCTTTCTTT. Its translation is CASSAGGPLTEAFF.